One sample yielded the 22 T cell receptor beta chains listed below, sequenced in a study of blood T cell repertoires in COVID-19. Repertoires were generated with immunoSEQ multiplex PCR, while TCRdb's copy carries only in-frame clones and drops some. In the table there are more than 250,000 clones, roughly 85% of which are singletons. Sequenced sample: peripheral blood. These TCRs come from a man between 60 and 75 years old who had recovered from COVID-19.

The chain has TRBV19 and TRBJ1-1; 7 positions agree with TRBD1. The V and J ends lost 8 bases and 1 base, in that order; junction bases with no gene match: 13. This CDR3 contains 16 residues. Germline lookup yields CDR1 LNHDA and CDR2 SQIVND (reference sequence). CDR3 in amino acids: CASLNSNRGPNTEAFF. The CDR3 DNA is TGTGCCAGTCTAAATTCAAACAGGGGCCCGAACACTGAAGCTTTCTTT.

The J gene is TRBJ2-5, the V gene TRBV5-1; 10 positions match TRBD2. V lost 0 bases and J lost 2; bases outside the gene matches: 4. This CDR3 region has 16 residues. Germline V lookup: CDR1 SGHRS, CDR2 YFSETQ. The CDR3 here is CASSLDPSGGQETQYF. The CDR3 nucleotides are TGCGCCAGCAGCTTGGATCCTAGCGGGGGACAAGAGACCCAGTACTTC.

This sequence joins TRBV9 and TRBJ1-2, with 9 bases fitting TRBD1. The V gene end was trimmed by 3 bases and the J gene end by 8 bases; junction bases not matched to a gene: 5. The length of the CDR3 is 13 residues. Germline values: CDR1 SGDLS, CDR2 YYNGEE. For the CDR3, the DNA is TGTGCCAGCAGCGCCGGACAGGGGCGCGGCTACACCTTC. Its translation: CASSAGQGRGYTF.

This clone was recorded only once. The chain has TRBV3-1 (or the pseudogene TRBV3-2) and TRBJ2-1; 7 nucleotides agree with TRBD2. With 4 bases clipped from V and 3 bases from J, the junction kept 9 bases outside the gene matches. The CDR3 has 16 amino acids. Germline V gene sequence: CDR1 LGHDT, CDR2 YNNKEL (reference sequence). The CDR3 loop is CASSPGGGAFYNEQFF. The CDR3 DNA reads as TGTGCCAGCAGCCCCGGGGGAGGGGCCTTCTACAATGAGCAGTTCTTC.

The chain recombines TRBV3-1 (or the pseudogene TRBV3-2) with TRBJ2-7; D is unclear. There are 12 residues in the CDR3. From germline, CDR1 is LGHDT and CDR2 YNNKEL (reference sequence). V was clipped by 1 base and J by 7 bases, with 8 bases between them. CDR3 sequence reads: CASSQVAAEQYF. CDR3 DNA: TGTGCCAGCAGCCAAGTAGCCGCTGAGCAGTACTTC.

This chain connects TRBV3-1 (or the pseudogene TRBV3-2) to TRBJ2-3, with a tentative D call TRBD2 (6 bases). V was trimmed by 3 bases and J by 0 bases, leaving 10 bases between them. CDR1 and CDR2 (germline): LGHDT, YNNKEL (reference sequence). The CDR3 runs to 15 residues. The CDR3 loop reads CASSHGGMSTDTQYF. DNA of the CDR3: TGTGCCAGCAGCCATGGGGGGATGAGCACAGATACGCAGTATTTT.

The chain employs TRBV2 and TRBJ2-1; tentative D call: TRBD1 (5 bases). The length of the CDR3 is 15 residues. Trimming took off 1 base at V and 1 base at J, with 8 bases between the two ends. CDR1 and CDR2 from the germline V gene are SNHLY and FYNNEI. CDR3 sequence reads: CASSEGGGSYNEQFF. CDR3 DNA sequence: TGTGCCAGCAGTGAAGGGGGCGGTTCCTACAATGAGCAGTTCTTC.

Only a few counts were recorded for this clone. The chain carries TRBV19 and TRBJ1-1; D might be TRBD1 (6 bases). Germline CDR1 is LNHDA and CDR2 is SQIVND (reference sequence). This CDR3 spans 15 amino acids. With 6 bases removed from V and 5 bases from J, the gap between germline ends came to 19 bases. CDR3 region: CASSLYQGFRTEAFF. DNA of the CDR3: TGTGCCAGTAGCCTATACCAGGGGTTTCGGACTGAAGCTTTCTTT.

A few counts support this clone. The chain combines TRBV18 with TRBJ1-6, with D unresolved. This CDR3 has 13 residues. Germline CDR1 and CDR2: KGHSH and LQKENI. V was pared by 2 bases and J by 10 bases, with 9 bases between. The CDR3 reads CASSPVAGSPLHF. The CDR3 DNA follows: TGTGCCAGCTCACCAGTCGCAGGCTCACCCCTCCACTTT.

The chain has TRBV9 and TRBJ2-1; unclear D gene. The CDR3 contains 14 residues. Trimming left V 0 bases short and J 2 bases short, with 6 bases between. Germline CDR1 and CDR2: SGDLS and YYNGEE. CDR3 amino acids: CASSVAVAYNEQFF. In DNA, the CDR3 is TGTGCCAGCAGCGTAGCTGTTGCCTACAATGAGCAGTTCTTC. Filled out from reference TRBV9 and TRBJ2-1, the complete variable domain reads DSGVTQTPKHLITATGQRVTLRCSPRSGDLSVYWYQQSLDQGLQFLIQYYNGEERAKGNILERFSAQQFPDLHSELNLSSLELGDSALYFCASSVAVAYNEQFFGPGTRLTVL.

This clone was seen only once. This rearrangement joins TRBV5-5 to TRBJ1-3; 7 bases map to TRBD1. Germline-derived CDR1 and CDR2 are SGHKS and YYEKEE (reference sequence). V gave up 5 bases and J gave up 4 bases; unmatched junction bases: 9. CDR3 length equals 15 residues. CDR3 protein: CASRTGSVRGNTIYF. CDR3 coding DNA: TGTGCCAGCAGGACAGGGTCCGTGCGCGGAAACACCATATATTTT. Full variable domain (remainder filled in from reference TRBV5-5 and TRBJ1-3): DAGVTQSPTHLIKTRGQQVTLRCSPISGHKSVSWYQQVLGQGPQFIFQYYEKEERGRGNFPDRFSARQFPNYSSELNVNALLLGDSALYLCASRTGSVRGNTIYFGEGSWLTVV.

This chain connects TRBV5-1 to TRBJ2-7; the match to TRBD2 covers 8 bases. From germline, CDR1 is SGHRS and CDR2 YFSETQ. The ends lost 4 bases at V and 4 bases at J; junction bases unmatched: 10. This CDR3 comprises 15 residues. CDR3 DNA sequence: TGCGCCAGCAGCCAAGAGAGCGGGAGCTTTTACGAGCAGTACTTC. This translates into CASSQESGSFYEQYF.

Only one count was recorded for this clone. This rearrangement joins TRBV27 to TRBJ2-1; 7 nucleotides align to TRBD1. Trimming took 3 bases from V and 7 from J; bases not matched to a gene: 12. The CDR3 sequence is 16 residues long. CDR1 is MNHEY and CDR2 is SMNVEV in the germline V gene (reference sequence). The CDR3 DNA follows: TGTGCCAGCAGTTTTTTGACAGGGTGGTGTTATAATGAGCAGTTCTTC. Its translation: CASSFLTGWCYNEQFF.

The chain joins TRBV10-3 to TRBJ2-7; maybe TRBD2 (6 bases). Germline CDR1 and CDR2: ENHRY and SYGVKD. This CDR3 contains 13 residues. The germline V and J ends were trimmed by 5 bases and 3 bases, with 11 bases remaining between them. The CDR3 nucleotides read TGTGCCATCAGTATAGCGGACCTCTACGAGCAGTACTTC. Encoded protein: CAISIADLYEQYF.

This sequence joins TRBV7-3 and TRBJ2-3, with 9 positions matching TRBD1. V lost 1 base to trimming and J lost 4 bases; unmatched junction nucleotides: 0. CDR3 length: 14 residues. Germline assignment: CDR1 SGHTA and CDR2 FQGTGA. The CDR3 sequence: CASSLRDRADTQYF. CDR3 in DNA: TGTGCCAGCAGCTTAAGGGACAGGGCAGATACGCAGTATTTT.

The chain links TRBV12-3 or TRBV12-4 to TRBJ2-7; D call uncertain. Trimming stripped 5 bases from V and 9 bases from J, with 11 bases between. There are 11 residues in the CDR3. The CDR3 DNA sequence: TGTGCCAGCAGTAACCTTTTCGGGCAGTACTTC. It translates to CASSNLFGQYF.

This clone was detected ten times or more. The V and J genes are TRBV6-5 and TRBJ2-2; 7 bases are shared with TRBD2. This CDR3 is 15 amino acids long. Germline assignment: CDR1 MNHEY and CDR2 SVGAGI. V shed 6 bases, J shed 0 bases, and the junction held 4 bases outside the gene matches. The chain's CDR3 is CASRLAGANTGELFF. The CDR3, as DNA: TGTGCCAGCAGATTAGCGGGCGCGAACACCGGGGAGCTGTTTTTT.

This chain joins TRBV6-5 and TRBJ1-2, with a weak D call TRBD1 (6 bases). Germline CDR1 is MNHEY and CDR2 is SVGAGI. V was clipped by 7 bases and J by 4 bases, with 19 bases between them. The CDR3 has 15 residues. CDR3 region: CASTLGGGVRYGYTF. DNA for the CDR3: TGTGCCAGCACCCTGGGGGGGGGCGTACGCTATGGCTACACCTTC.

The chain is built from TRBV19 and TRBJ2-5; tentative D call: TRBD2 (5 bases). Germline V lookup: CDR1 LNHDA, CDR2 SQIVND (reference sequence). V lost 7 bases, J lost 4 bases, and 16 bases lay in between. The CDR3 runs to 14 residues. The CDR3 loop reads CASTPRGKGETQYF. The CDR3 coding sequence is TGTGCCAGTACCCCACGGGGAAAGGGAGAGACCCAGTACTTC.

The V gene is TRBV7-9, the J gene TRBJ1-4; TRBD1 agrees at 9 bases. The CDR3 is 15 amino acids. Germline V gene data show CDR1 as SEHNR and CDR2 as FQNEAQ (reference sequence). V trimming: 1 base; J trimming: 7 bases; junction bases outside the gene matches: 4. The CDR3 coding sequence is TGTGCCAGCAGCTTAGAGGGACAGGGTGGTGAAAAACTGTTTTTT. Amino acids: CASSLEGQGGEKLFF. The entire variable domain, with the rest obtained from reference TRBV7-9 and TRBJ1-4, is as follows: DTGVSQNPRHKITKRGQNVTFRCDPISEHNRLYWYRQTLGQGPEFLTYFQNEAQLEKSRLLSDRFSAERPKGSFSTLEIQRTEQGDSAMYLCASSLEGQGGEKLFFGSGTQLSVL.

V usage is TRBV5-6 and J usage is TRBJ2-2; tentative D call: TRBD2 (5 bases). V dropped 4 bases and J dropped 0 bases, with 13 bases sitting between them. Germline V lookup: CDR1 SGHDT, CDR2 YYEEEE. CDR3 length: 16 residues. Here the CDR3 reads CASSPGVLSNTGELFF. The CDR3 region has the DNA TGTGCCAGCAGCCCCGGGGTGCTATCGAACACCGGGGAGCTGTTTTTT.

V usage is TRBV5-1 and J usage is TRBJ2-5; 7 bases are a match to TRBD1. Per the germline V gene, CDR1 is SGHRS and CDR2 is YFSETQ. V lost 3 bases, J lost 1 base, and 3 bases stayed unmatched. The CDR3 is 14 residues long. The CDR3 loop reads CASSSGTVQETQYF. In DNA form, the CDR3 reads TGCGCCAGCAGCTCAGGGACAGTCCAAGAGACCCAGTACTTC.